Shown below are 22 T cell receptor beta chains from a single sample sequenced in a study of graft-versus-host responses after intestinal transplantation. Sequencing was performed with immunoSEQ multiplex PCR; in TCRdb, only in-frame clones are kept and a portion is missing. The profile shows 40,000 to 55,000 clones, roughly 90% of them singletons. The antigens these receptors bind are not known. The sample consisted of unstimulated CD4+ T cells sorted from spleen or lymph node cells, taken before transplant. Every receptor here comes from a human donor who was the organ donor for an intestinal transplant.

J is TRBJ2-1 and V is TRBV7-9, with 8 nucleotides matching TRBD2. This CDR3 has 16 amino acids. The V and J ends lost 5 bases and 4 bases, in that order; junction bases with no gene match: 10. Per the germline V gene, CDR1 is SEHNR and CDR2 is FQNEAQ (reference sequence). Written as DNA, the CDR3 is TGTGCCAGCAGCCCCACCGCGGGAGGAGAATACAATGAGCAGTTCTTC. Protein sequence: CASSPTAGGEYNEQFF.

The rearrangement joins TRBV5-1 to TRBJ2-3, with 7 bases aligning to TRBD1. Germline CDR1 SGHRS, CDR2 YFSETQ. The CDR3 totals 14 residues. With 0 bases clipped from V and 5 bases from J, the junction kept 3 bases outside the gene matches. CDR3 amino acids: CASSLEQGKDTQYF. As DNA, the CDR3 is TGCGCCAGCAGCTTGGAACAGGGGAAAGATACGCAGTATTTT.

CDR3 nucleotide sequence: TGTGCCAGCAGTTTAGACACCTACAATGAGCAGTTCTTC. This sequence encodes CASSLDTYNEQFF. V usage is TRBV28 and J usage is TRBJ2-1; no reliable D call. This CDR3 has 13 amino acids. Looked up from germline, CDR1 is MDHEN and CDR2 is SYDVKM. V lost 2 bases, J lost 2 bases, and 4 bases lay in between.

The V call is TRBV28, the J call TRBJ2-3; D is possibly TRBD2 (6 bases). V was clipped by 4 bases and J by 1 base, with 12 bases between them. Germline V gene sequence: CDR1 MDHEN, CDR2 SYDVKM. CDR3 length: 15 amino acids. Written as DNA, the CDR3 is TGTGCCAGCAGTTCCCCAGCGGGTCGCACAGATACGCAGTATTTT. Protein sequence: CASSSPAGRTDTQYF.

The chain combines TRBV7-2 with TRBJ1-1; no clear D. CDR1 is SGHTA and CDR2 is FQGNSA in the germline V gene. CDR3 length equals 15 residues. V dropped 1 base and J dropped 1 base, with 10 bases sitting between them. The CDR3 DNA reads TGTGCCAGCAGCTTAGGGCTGGGAGGGAACACTGAAGCTTTCTTT. Translation: CASSLGLGGNTEAFF.

The J gene is TRBJ2-7, the V gene TRBV6-5; 9 bases are shared with TRBD2. The V and J ends lost 0 bases and 8 bases, in that order; junction bases with no gene match: 5. The length of the CDR3 is 14 residues. Germline CDR1 is MNHEY and CDR2 is SVGAGI. Here the CDR3 reads CASSYSSGSWKQYF. The CDR3 DNA follows: TGTGCCAGCAGTTACTCTAGCGGGAGTTGGAAGCAGTACTTC.

The chain has TRBV28 and TRBJ2-2; D unclear. The CDR3 consists of 13 residues. Trimming pared 6 bases from V and 4 bases from J, leaving 9 bases between. Germline loops: CDR1 MDHEN, CDR2 SYDVKM. The CDR3 sequence is CASSRYFTGELFF. DNA of the CDR3: TGTGCCAGCAGCCGCTACTTCACCGGGGAGCTGTTTTTT.

The chain recombines TRBV7-9 with TRBJ2-7, with a possible D match to TRBD1 (6 bases). Germline lookup yields CDR1 SEHNR and CDR2 FQNEAQ (reference sequence). The CDR3 has 13 residues. V lost 1 base and J 6 bases, leaving 10 bases between the germline ends. Written as DNA, the CDR3 is TGTGCCAGCAGCTTAGTTGGGGGCCGCGAGCAGTACTTC. Translating it yields CASSLVGGREQYF. The variable domain in full, with the rest retrieved from reference TRBV7-9 and TRBJ2-7, is DTGVSQNPRHKITKRGQNVTFRCDPISEHNRLYWYRQTLGQGPEFLTYFQNEAQLEKSRLLSDRFSAERPKGSFSTLEIQRTEQGDSAMYLCASSLVGGREQYFGPGTRLTVT.

This chain's CDR3 is CASSLEGDYGYTF. In DNA, the CDR3 is TGTGCCAGCAGCTTAGAGGGGGACTATGGCTACACCTTC. J is TRBJ1-2 and V is TRBV7-9; a weak D match, TRBD1 (6 bases). Trimming stripped 1 base from V and 3 bases from J, with 6 bases between. This CDR3 is 13 amino acids long. The germline V gene encodes CDR1 SEHNR and CDR2 FQNEAQ (reference sequence).

This clone was recorded only once. The J gene is TRBJ2-1, the V gene TRBV5-4; D is unclear. V shed 0 bases and J shed 1 base, with 8 bases lying between them. The V gene's germline CDR1 is SGHNT and CDR2 YYREEE (reference sequence). This CDR3 contains 15 residues. The CDR3 DNA sequence: TGTGCCAGCAGCTTGGGGAGTAATTCCTACAATGAGCAGTTCTTC. This encodes CASSLGSNSYNEQFF.

This clone appeared once. The chain employs TRBV5-1 and TRBJ2-7; no clear D. There are 12 residues in the CDR3. Looked up from germline, CDR1 is SGHRS and CDR2 is YFSETQ. V shed 3 bases and J shed 2 bases, with 6 bases lying between them. The CDR3 DNA reads TGCGCCAGCAGCTCATCCCCCTACGAGCAGTACTTC. It encodes CASSSSPYEQYF.

CDR3 bases: TGTGCCAGTACCACGCGGGGGCAGCCCCAGCATTTT. It specifies CASTTRGQPQHF. The V call is TRBV19, the J call TRBJ1-5; D perhaps matches TRBD1 (5 bases). The CDR3 is made up of 12 amino acids. Per germline, CDR1 LNHDA and CDR2 SQIVND (reference sequence). V gave up 7 bases and J gave up 7 bases, with 11 bases separating them.

This chain joins TRBV6-1 and TRBJ2-7; a possible D gene is TRBD1 (5 bases). The CDR3 runs to 13 residues. The germline CDR1 and CDR2 sequences are MNHNS and SASEGT. Trimming cost V 2 bases and J 6 bases, with 11 bases left between them. The CDR3 nucleotides read TGTGCCAGCAGTGAAACAGGTGTGGTCGAGCAGTACTTC. Translation gives CASSETGVVEQYF.

The table lists this clone with a count of one. The V call is TRBV19, the J call TRBJ2-3; 9 nucleotides agree with TRBD2. The length of the CDR3 is 13 residues. Germline V gene data show CDR1 as LNHDA and CDR2 as SQIVND (reference sequence). Trimming at V came to 8 bases and at J to 8 bases, leaving 8 bases not matched to a gene. The CDR3 DNA reads TGTGCCAGTTTGGGGCTAGCGGGAAGTACGCAGTATTTT. This encodes CASLGLAGSTQYF.

The chain carries TRBV10-2 and TRBJ2-3; no definite D call. V was clipped by 4 bases and J by 0 bases, with 11 bases between them. Germline V gene sequence: CDR1 WSHSY, CDR2 SAAADI. This CDR3 contains 15 residues. The DNA for the CDR3 is TGCGCCAGCAGTGGTCCGGCTAGGAGCACAGATACGCAGTATTTT. It translates to CASSGPARSTDTQYF.

The chain is built from TRBV7-2 and TRBJ2-7; 9 bases map to TRBD2. Germline CDR1 SGHTA, CDR2 FQGNSA. V trimming: 5 bases; J trimming: 4 bases; junction bases outside the gene matches: 9. The CDR3 is made up of 15 amino acids. CDR3 in DNA: TGTGCCAGCAGCGTAATAGCGGGAGCCATTTACGAGCAGTACTTC. Its translation: CASSVIAGAIYEQYF.

J is TRBJ2-2 and V is TRBV13; D is uncertain. The CDR3 spans 15 residues. V lost 1 base to trimming and J lost 3 bases, with 9 bases between them. Germline V lookup: CDR1 PRHDT, CDR2 FYEKMQ (reference sequence). The CDR3 protein is CASSLAYFYTGELFF. DNA for the CDR3: TGTGCCAGCAGCTTAGCATACTTTTACACCGGGGAGCTGTTTTTT. The whole variable domain, filled in from reference TRBV13 and TRBJ2-2, reads AAGVIQSPRHLIKEKRETATLKCYPIPRHDTVYWYQQGPGQDPQFLISFYEKMQSDKGSIPDRFSAQQFSDYHSELNMSSLELGDSALYFCASSLAYFYTGELFFGEGSRLTVL.

J is TRBJ1-3 and V is TRBV4-1; D ambiguous. With 0 bases removed from V and 2 bases from J, the gap between germline ends came to 8 bases. This CDR3 has 15 residues. Per the germline V gene, CDR1 is MGHRA and CDR2 is YSYEKL. CDR3 region: CASSQDLTAGNTIYF. The CDR3 DNA sequence: TGCGCCAGCAGCCAAGATCTAACAGCTGGAAACACCATATATTTT.

The genes are TRBV7-6 and TRBJ2-3; 7 bases are shared with TRBD2. This CDR3 region has 16 residues. Looked up from germline, CDR1 is SGHVS and CDR2 is FNYEAQ. After removal of 5 bases from V and 2 bases from J, the junction contained 10 bases not matched to a gene. CDR3: CASSPQGGKPTDTQYF. In DNA form, the CDR3 reads TGTGCCAGCAGCCCCCAGGGAGGGAAACCCACAGATACGCAGTATTTT.

The chain has TRBV19 and TRBJ1-5; no clear D gene. V was pared by 5 bases and J by 4 bases, with 6 bases between. Germline CDR1 LNHDA, CDR2 SQIVND (reference sequence). The CDR3 length is 12 residues. CDR3 in DNA: TGTGCCAGTAGTCCCCATAATCAGCCCCAGCATTTT. Protein product: CASSPHNQPQHF.

The chain recombines TRBV11-2 with TRBJ2-7; 10 bases map to TRBD2. This CDR3 contains 15 residues. Germline loops: CDR1 SGHAT, CDR2 FQNNGV. Trimming at V came to 4 bases and at J to 5 bases, leaving 8 bases not matched to a gene. This chain's CDR3 is CASSSLSGRDHEQYF. The CDR3 DNA reads as TGTGCCAGCAGCTCGCTAAGCGGGAGGGACCACGAGCAGTACTTC.

The genes are TRBV6-5 and TRBJ2-7; D not resolved. The CDR3 runs 14 residues. Germline values: CDR1 MNHEY, CDR2 SVGAGI. V lost 2 bases to trimming and J lost 0 bases, with 8 bases between them. Here the CDR3 reads CASSYSRVSYEQYF. The CDR3 DNA sequence: TGTGCCAGCAGTTACAGCCGGGTCTCCTACGAGCAGTACTTC.